This TCR beta chain was retrieved from a study of T cell responses to AZD1222 COVID-19 vaccine. The CDR3 is 15 amino acids. Trimming removed 7 bases from V and 3 bases from J; junction bases left unmatched: 9. Germline CDR1 and CDR2: SEHNR and FQNEAQ (reference sequence). Second-dose groups at about 4 or about 12 weeks were pooled. Sequencing used immunoSEQ multiplex PCR; TCRdb keeps in-frame clones, though not all of them. The table shows 120,000 or so clones, with 84% occurring only once. Sequencing was performed on peripheral blood, taken 28 days after the second AZD1222 dose. This TCR was recovered from an adult who received the AZD1222 COVID-19 vaccine. The chain joins TRBV7-9 to TRBJ2-3; TRBD1 matches 8 bases. CDR3: CASTLGDRGTDTQYF. The DNA of the CDR3 is TGTGCCAGCACCCTTGGAGACAGGGGAACAGATACGCAGTATTTT. Full variable domain (remainder filled in from reference TRBV7-9 and TRBJ2-3): DTGVSQNPRHKITKRGQNVTFRCDPISEHNRLYWYRQTLGQGPEFLTYFQNEAQLEKSRLLSDRFSAERPKGSFSTLEIQRTEQGDSAMYLCASTLGDRGTDTQYFGPGTRLTVL.